This TCR beta chain was identified in a study of lymphopenia after photon versus proton radiotherapy. Overall study findings and caveats: Photon-treated patients lost naive T cells and TCR diversity; proton-treated stayed stable. Larger post-nadir TCR diversity loss correlated inversely with survival in deceased patients. Authors raise, but do not show, better survival with proton therapy.

CDR3 size: 16 residues. The germline V and J ends were trimmed by 2 bases and 5 bases, with 19 bases remaining between them. Per germline, CDR1 SGHRS and CDR2 YFSETQ. The method was immunoSEQ multiplex PCR; TCRdb's version includes in-frame clones alone and lacks a portion of them. The top ten hold around 2% of the sample, which has around 50,000 clones, roughly 80% seen once. About this clone: Its antigen is unidentified.

The input for sequencing was peripheral blood, taken from a patient treated with proton-based radiotherapy. This clonotype was sampled from a man aged 60 to 69 with pancreatic cancer. This rearrangement joins TRBV5-1 to TRBJ1-2, with a tentative D call TRBD1 (5 bases). The CDR3 is CASSLTGTTNIYGYTF. In DNA, the CDR3 is TGCGCCAGCAGCTTAACGGGGACCACTAATATTTATGGCTACACCTTC.